Listed here is a single TCR beta chain. The antigen is undetermined. CDR3 length equals 17 residues. The germline CDR1 and CDR2 sequences are SGHRS and YFSETQ. V lost 4 bases, J lost 4 bases, and 9 bases stayed unmatched. This specimen comes from a study of early T cells in non-severe SARS-CoV-2 infection. In the study overall: The study sequenced bulk RNA from unsorted whole blood, with chains unpaired. Findings and caveats of the study: The study's VDJdb matching favored anti-spike CD8 responses and missed private and CD4 specificities.

Separate cDNA molecules each had unique molecular identifiers attached to them. From the 5' RACE reads, TCRdb called clonotypes with MiXCR, one entry per CDR3 protein. The table lists 48,000 or so distinct CDR3 sequences, 6.2% of them singletons. This clonotype was obtained from an adult who was a healthcare worker with PCR-confirmed SARS-CoV-2 infection or an uninfected control (not recorded which). The genes are TRBV5-1 and TRBJ2-2, with 11 nucleotides matching TRBD2. The material was whole blood, obtained at baseline. The DNA for the CDR3 is TGCGCCAGCAGCCCCGGCCACACTAGCGGGAGCACCGGGGAGCTGTTTTTT. It codes for CASSPGHTSGSTGELFF.